The 15 T cell receptor beta chains presented below share a single source sample, sequenced in a study of blood T cell repertoires in COVID-19. Profiled with immunoSEQ multiplex PCR; TCRdb holds only in-frame clones, not every one. The profile shows just over 300,000 clones, 90% of them singletons. Material for sequencing was PBMCs or T cells enriched from blood (not recorded which). The receptors shown here come from a young woman with acute COVID-19.

In nucleotides, the CDR3 is TGTGCCAGCAGCTTGGAAATTCTAGCGGGAGGGTCCAGCTCCTACGAGCAGTACTTC. As protein: CASSLEILAGGSSSYEQYF. The chain carries TRBV5-6 and TRBJ2-7; TRBD2 agrees at 12 bases. Germline-derived CDR1 and CDR2 are SGHDT and YYEEEE. Trimming at V came to 0 bases and at J to 0 bases, leaving 10 bases not matched to a gene. The CDR3 sequence is 19 residues long.

The chain uses TRBV19 and TRBJ1-4, with 8 bases identical to TRBD1. The CDR3 spans 14 residues. Germline V CDR1 and CDR2: LNHDA, SQIVND (reference sequence). With V trimmed by 6 bases and J by 3 bases, 3 bases remained unmatched. The CDR3, as DNA: TGTGCCAGTAGGACAGGGGCGGCTAATGAAAAACTGTTTTTT. Translation gives CASRTGAANEKLFF.

V and J are TRBV5-8 and TRBJ1-1, with TRBD1 matching 7 bases. The CDR3 runs 15 residues. Germline V gene data show CDR1 as SGHTS and CDR2 as YDEGEE. After removal of 2 bases from V and 1 base from J, the junction contained 5 bases not matched to a gene. CDR3: CASSFDRDGNTEAFF. CDR3 in DNA: TGTGCCAGCAGCTTTGACAGGGACGGGAACACTGAAGCTTTCTTT.

The chain employs TRBV15 and TRBJ2-1, with TRBD2 identical over 12 bases. Germline lookup yields CDR1 LNHNV and CDR2 YYDKDF (reference sequence). J gave up 0 bases and V 0 bases, and 6 bases lay outside the gene matches. The CDR3 runs 19 residues. The CDR3 nucleotides are TGTGCCACCAGCAGAGAAACCGGACTAGCGGGGAGCTCCTACAATGAGCAGTTCTTC. This sequence encodes CATSRETGLAGSSYNEQFF.

In DNA form, the CDR3 reads TGTGCCAGCAGCTCTAGACTAGCGATTTACAATGAGCAGTTCTTC. As protein: CASSSRLAIYNEQFF. This sequence joins TRBV7-9 and TRBJ2-1, with TRBD2 matching 8 bases. Germline V lookup: CDR1 SEHNR, CDR2 FQNEAQ (reference sequence). CDR3 length equals 15 residues. The trim removed 4 bases at V and 4 bases at J, leaving 6 bases unmatched.

The rearrangement uses TRBV2 and TRBJ1-1; TRBD1 agrees at 8 bases. Germline V gene sequence: CDR1 SNHLY, CDR2 FYNNEI. The length of the CDR3 is 17 residues. V shed 2 bases, J shed 1 base, and the junction held 9 bases outside the gene matches. The CDR3: CASSELGQGNSNTEAFF. CDR3 DNA sequence: TGTGCCAGCAGTGAACTAGGACAGGGAAATTCGAACACTGAAGCTTTCTTT. Filled out from reference TRBV2 and TRBJ1-1, the complete variable domain reads EPEVTQTPSHQVTQMGQEVILRCVPISNHLYFYWYRQILGQKVEFLVSFYNNEISEKSEIFDDQFSVERPDGSNFTLKIRSTKLEDSAMYFCASSELGQGNSNTEAFFGQGTRLTVV.

The chain has TRBV28 and TRBJ2-5; weak D call: TRBD1 (6 bases). The V and J ends lost 7 bases and 3 bases respectively, with 15 bases between them. The CDR3 is made up of 14 amino acids. CDR1 is MDHEN and CDR2 is SYDVKM in the germline V gene. DNA of the CDR3: TGTGCCAGCACCTCCGCAGGGGCTAAAGAGACCCAGTACTTC. Translated: CASTSAGAKETQYF.

This clone was seen a handful of times. This chain links TRBV11-2 with TRBJ2-5; 8 nucleotides agree with TRBD2. The ends lost 6 bases at V and 2 bases at J; junction bases unmatched: 11. The CDR3 loop spans 16 amino acids. Per the germline V gene, CDR1 is SGHAT and CDR2 is FQNNGV. This chain's CDR3 is CASSPTGGRLQETQYF. The DNA of the CDR3 is TGTGCCAGCAGTCCAACCGGCGGGAGGTTGCAAGAGACCCAGTACTTC.

The rearrangement links TRBV5-3 to TRBJ2-1; TRBD1 matches 10 bases. TRBV5-3 is classed as an ORF, of uncertain function. The trim removed 7 bases at V and 2 bases at J, leaving 6 bases unmatched. CDR3 length equals 15 residues. The CDR3 loop reads CARRGQGWTYNEQFF. CDR3 coding DNA: TGTGCCAGACGGGGACAGGGGTGGACCTACAATGAGCAGTTCTTC.

This chain connects TRBV30 to TRBJ1-4; D is unclear. The germline V and J ends were trimmed by 7 bases and 4 bases, with 7 bases remaining between them. The length of the CDR3 is 11 residues. Germline-derived CDR1 and CDR2 are GTSNPN and SVGIG (reference sequence). CDR3 region: CALDFNEKLFF. Here the CDR3 DNA reads TGTGCCTTGGACTTTAATGAAAAACTGTTTTTT.

The chain links TRBV6-6 to TRBJ2-2, with TRBD2 identical over 12 bases. J was trimmed by 5 bases and V by 7 bases; bases with no gene match: 8. The CDR3 spans 16 residues. Germline-derived CDR1 and CDR2 are MNHNY and SVGAGI (reference sequence). Here the CDR3 DNA reads TGTGCCAGCATTAGACTAGCGGGAGTATCGACCGGGGAGCTGTTTTTT. This gives the protein CASIRLAGVSTGELFF.

This clone was picked up one time. This chain links TRBV12-3 or TRBV12-4 with TRBJ2-1; no definite D call. Trimming took off 5 bases at V and 9 bases at J, with 8 bases between the two ends. The length of the CDR3 is 11 residues. The CDR3 sequence is CASSLVGEQFF. The CDR3 DNA follows: TGTGCCAGCAGTCTAGTCGGTGAGCAGTTCTTC.

V and J are TRBV27 and TRBJ2-7; D gene unclear. The CDR3 runs 12 residues. Trimming took 8 bases from V and 4 from J, leaving 12 bases between them. Germline loops: CDR1 MNHEY, CDR2 SMNVEV (reference sequence). The CDR3 DNA reads TGTGCCAGCGGCCCGGGTGGGTACGAGCAGTACTTC. It specifies CASGPGGYEQYF.

The chain joins TRBV7-2 to TRBJ2-7; D uncertain. Trimming left V 6 bases short and J 6 bases short, with 18 bases between. Looked up from germline, CDR1 is SGHTA and CDR2 is FQGNSA. The CDR3 runs to 14 residues. The CDR3 protein is CASSFSGSRLEQYF. CDR3 sequence (DNA): TGTGCCAGCAGTTTTAGTGGATCTAGGCTCGAGCAGTACTTC.

The rearrangement links TRBV20-1 to TRBJ1-2; D uncertain. V lost 0 bases and J lost 7, with 6 bases in between. The CDR3 is 11 residues long. Per the germline V gene, CDR1 is DFQATT and CDR2 is SNEGSKA (reference sequence). CDR3 in DNA: TGCAGTGCTAGAGAGCGGAGTGGCTACACCTTC. Encoded protein: CSARERSGYTF.